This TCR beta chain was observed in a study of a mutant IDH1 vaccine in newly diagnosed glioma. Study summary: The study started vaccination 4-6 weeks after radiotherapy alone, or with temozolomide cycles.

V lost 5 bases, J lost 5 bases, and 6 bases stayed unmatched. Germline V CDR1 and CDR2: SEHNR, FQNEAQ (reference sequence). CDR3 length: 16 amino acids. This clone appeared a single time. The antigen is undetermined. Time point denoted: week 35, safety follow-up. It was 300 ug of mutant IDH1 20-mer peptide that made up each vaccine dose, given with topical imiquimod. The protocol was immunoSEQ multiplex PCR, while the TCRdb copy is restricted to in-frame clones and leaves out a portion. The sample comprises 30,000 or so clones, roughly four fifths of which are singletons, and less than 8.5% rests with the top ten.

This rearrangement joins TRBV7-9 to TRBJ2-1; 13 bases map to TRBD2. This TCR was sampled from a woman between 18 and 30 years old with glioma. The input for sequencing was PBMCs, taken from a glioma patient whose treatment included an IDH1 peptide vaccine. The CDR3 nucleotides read TGTGCCAGCAGCCCGGGACTAGCGGGGATCCACAATGAGCAGTTCTTC. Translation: CASSPGLAGIHNEQFF.